The clone carrying this TCR beta chain was detected a few times. Data came from immunoSEQ multiplex PCR; TCRdb stores just in-frame clones and leaves some out. The sample has 55,000 to 65,000 clones, roughly 85% seen once. Trimming took off 4 bases at V and 1 base at J, with 6 bases between the two ends. The length of the CDR3 is 13 residues. CDR1 is MDHEN, CDR2 SYDVKM, per germline. This record comes from a study of T cell responses to AZD1222 COVID-19 vaccine. About the study: Second doses that came at about 4 or about 12 weeks were put together.

Sequencing was performed on peripheral blood, taken on day 0 of AZD1222 vaccination. The TCR sequence derives from an adult in good health. This chain links TRBV28 with TRBJ2-3; a possible D gene is TRBD2 (6 bases). The CDR3 loop is CASSSSGTDTQYF. The CDR3 DNA reads as TGTGCCAGCAGTTCTAGCGGCACAGATACGCAGTATTTT.